This TCR beta chain was identified in a study of neurological immune-mediated disorders. Study-wide results and limits: HTLV-1-associated myelopathy had the most TCR clonal expansion, whereas multiple sclerosis had the least (lower than in healthy controls). Private repertoires in all groups were suggested, as expanded clones shared no CDR3 amino acid sequences across subjects.

The V end was cut by 3 bases, the J end by 5 bases, with 20 bases between. Looked up from germline, CDR1 is SGHDT and CDR2 is YYEEEE. The CDR3 consists of 16 residues. Time point noted: longitudinal time-point 2. Unsorted libraries were generated from 2 million PBMCs. These cells had been stored in RNAlater at -80 C. This clonotype showed up many times. Its antigen is not known. MiXCR was run by TCRdb on the 5' RACE reads, yielding one entry per CDR3 protein. The repertoire includes under 100,000 distinct CDR3 sequences, less than 15% of them detected once, and approximately 5% sits in the top ten. This rearrangement joins TRBV5-6 to TRBJ1-2; D is possibly TRBD1 (6 bases). The sequence derives from a female donor with HTLV-1-associated myelopathy (HAM/TSP). The specimen was PBMCs. CDR3 nucleotide sequence: TGTGCCAGCAGCTATACGCCCGGGACAACTACGTATGGCTACACCTTC. Translation: CASSYTPGTTTYGYTF. The full variable domain, with the rest looked up from reference TRBV5-6 and TRBJ1-2, is DAGVTQSPTHLIKTRGQQVTLRCSPKSGHDTVSWYQQALGQGPQFIFQYYEEEERQRGNFPDRFSGHQFPNYSSELNVNALLLGDSALYLCASSYTPGTTTYGYTFGSGTRLTVV.